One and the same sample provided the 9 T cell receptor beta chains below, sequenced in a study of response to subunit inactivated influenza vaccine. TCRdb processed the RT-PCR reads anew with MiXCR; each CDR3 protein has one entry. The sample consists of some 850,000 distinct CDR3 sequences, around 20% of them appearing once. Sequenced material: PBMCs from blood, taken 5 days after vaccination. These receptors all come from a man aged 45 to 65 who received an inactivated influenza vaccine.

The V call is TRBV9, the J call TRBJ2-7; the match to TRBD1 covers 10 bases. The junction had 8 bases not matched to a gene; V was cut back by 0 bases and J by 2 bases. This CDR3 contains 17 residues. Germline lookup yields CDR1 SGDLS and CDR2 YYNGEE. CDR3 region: CASSVEAPGTGAYEQYF. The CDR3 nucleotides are TGTGCCAGCAGCGTAGAAGCGCCCGGGACAGGGGCCTACGAGCAGTACTTC.

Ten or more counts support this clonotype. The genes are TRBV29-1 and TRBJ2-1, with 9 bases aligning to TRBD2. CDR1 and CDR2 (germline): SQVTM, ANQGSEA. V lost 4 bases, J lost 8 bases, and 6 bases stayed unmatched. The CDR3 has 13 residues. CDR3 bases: TGCAGCGTTGTTAGCGGGAGTGCCTATGAGCAGTTCTTC. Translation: CSVVSGSAYEQFF.

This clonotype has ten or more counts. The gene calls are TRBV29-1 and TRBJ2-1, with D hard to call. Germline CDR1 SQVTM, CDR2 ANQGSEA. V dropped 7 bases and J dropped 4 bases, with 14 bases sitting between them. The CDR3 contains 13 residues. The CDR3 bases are TGCAGCGCCGGTGCTCCCCCGTACAATGAGCAGTTCTTC. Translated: CSAGAPPYNEQFF.

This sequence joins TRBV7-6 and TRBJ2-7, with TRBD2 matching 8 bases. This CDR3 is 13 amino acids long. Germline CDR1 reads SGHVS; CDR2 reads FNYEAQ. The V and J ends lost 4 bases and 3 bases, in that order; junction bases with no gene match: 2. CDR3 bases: TGTGCCAGCAGCTCGGGACTAGACTACGAGCAGTACTTC. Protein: CASSSGLDYEQYF.

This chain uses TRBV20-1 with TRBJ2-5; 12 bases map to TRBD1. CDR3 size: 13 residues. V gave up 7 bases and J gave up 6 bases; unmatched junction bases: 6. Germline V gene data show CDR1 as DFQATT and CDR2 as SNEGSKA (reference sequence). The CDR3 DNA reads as TGCAGTGTGGGACAGGGGGCGCAGAAGACCCAGTACTTC. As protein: CSVGQGAQKTQYF.

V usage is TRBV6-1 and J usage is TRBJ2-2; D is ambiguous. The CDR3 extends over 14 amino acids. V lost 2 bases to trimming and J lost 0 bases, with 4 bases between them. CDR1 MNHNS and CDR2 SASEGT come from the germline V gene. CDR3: CASSERSNTGELFF. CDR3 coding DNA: TGTGCCAGCAGTGAAAGGTCGAACACCGGGGAGCTGTTTTTT.

The CDR3 sequence is CASSYVEETQYF. CDR3 nucleotides: TGTGCCAGCAGTTACGTTGAAGAGACCCAGTACTTC. The chain uses TRBV6-2 or TRBV6-3 and TRBJ2-5; D remains ambiguous. The germline V gene encodes CDR1 MNHEY and CDR2 SVGEGT. The CDR3 has 12 residues. Trimming stripped 2 bases from V and 3 bases from J, with 4 bases between.

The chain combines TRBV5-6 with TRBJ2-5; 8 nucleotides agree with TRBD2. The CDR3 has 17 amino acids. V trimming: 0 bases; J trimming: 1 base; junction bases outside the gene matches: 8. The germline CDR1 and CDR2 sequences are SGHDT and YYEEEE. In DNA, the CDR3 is TGTGCCAGCAGCTTGGTGTCGCGGGGGGCCCTCCAAGAGACCCAGTACTTC. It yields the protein CASSLVSRGALQETQYF.

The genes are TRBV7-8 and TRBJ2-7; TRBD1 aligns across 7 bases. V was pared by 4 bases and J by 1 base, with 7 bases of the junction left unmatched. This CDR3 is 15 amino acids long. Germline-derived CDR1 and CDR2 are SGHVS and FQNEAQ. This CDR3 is CASSYRDSPSYEQYF. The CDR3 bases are TGTGCCAGCAGCTACCGGGACAGTCCTTCCTACGAGCAGTACTTC. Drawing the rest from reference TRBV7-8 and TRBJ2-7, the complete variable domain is GAGVSQSPRYKVAKRGQDVALRCDPISGHVSLFWYQQALGQGPEFLTYFQNEAQLDKSGLPSDRFFAERPEGSVSTLKIQRTQQEDSAVYLCASSYRDSPSYEQYFGPGTRLTVT.